Each of the 22 T cell receptor beta chains below was sequenced from the same sample in a study of CD8 T cells in Susac syndrome. RNA, at 0.5 to 1 ug, was reverse transcribed with random hexamers. One entry per CDR3 protein results from TCRdb running MiXCR on the immunoSEQ multiplex PCR reads. Of almost 450,000 distinct CDR3 sequences listed, roughly 85% were seen once; the top ten hold about 0.12%. Sequenced material: CD8+ T cells from PBMCs. All receptors come from a human donor with multiple sclerosis.

The chain has TRBV24-1 and TRBJ2-2; D is possibly TRBD1 (6 bases). The CDR3 consists of 14 residues. In germline, CDR1 is KGHDR, CDR2 SFDVKD. V was trimmed by 9 bases and J by 1 base, leaving 11 bases between them. The CDR3 sequence: CATHSGQNTGELFF. The CDR3 DNA follows: TGTGCCACCCATTCGGGACAGAACACCGGGGAGCTGTTTTTT.

The chain carries TRBV4-1 and TRBJ2-6; possible D gene TRBD2, 5 bases. Germline CDR1 is MGHRA and CDR2 is YSYEKL. The CDR3 runs to 16 residues. Trimming stripped 4 bases from V and 4 bases from J, with 14 bases between. CDR3 region: CASSLEGLGGANVLTF. The CDR3 nucleotides read TGCGCCAGCAGCCTAGAGGGATTAGGAGGGGCCAACGTCCTGACTTTC.

The rearrangement uses TRBV30 and TRBJ2-1, with D possibly called TRBD1 or TRBD2 (5 bases each). V lost 2 bases and J 0 bases, leaving 11 bases between the germline ends. This CDR3 has 15 residues. Germline V gene sequence: CDR1 GTSNPN, CDR2 SVGIG (reference sequence). CDR3 in DNA: TGTGCCTGGAGTCCGGGACCGAGCTCCTACAATGAGCAGTTCTTC. Encoded protein: CAWSPGPSSYNEQFF.

This chain connects TRBV29-1 to TRBJ2-1; TRBD1 aligns across 9 bases. There are 14 residues in the CDR3. V lost 4 bases and J lost 3; bases outside the gene matches: 4. Germline V gives CDR1 SQVTM, CDR2 ANQGSEA. The CDR3 DNA follows: TGCAGCGTTGGGGGGGACAGGGACTACAATGAGCAGTTCTTC. It specifies CSVGGDRDYNEQFF.

CDR3 sequence: CASSIDGYTEAFF. The CDR3 DNA follows: TGTGCCAGTAGTATCGATGGGTACACTGAAGCTTTCTTT. The chain employs TRBV19 and TRBJ1-1; the D is unclear. Germline V CDR1 and CDR2: LNHDA, SQIVND (reference sequence). Trimming left V 3 bases short and J 3 bases short, with 8 bases between. This CDR3 has 13 amino acids.

V usage is TRBV5-5 and J usage is TRBJ2-5; the D is unclear. Per germline, CDR1 SGHKS and CDR2 YYEKEE (reference sequence). V was clipped by 0 bases and J by 2 bases, with 14 bases between them. This CDR3 comprises 16 residues. CDR3 sequence reads: CASSLDVVPPQETQYF. The CDR3 DNA is TGTGCCAGCAGCTTGGATGTGGTCCCCCCTCAAGAGACCCAGTACTTC.

The chain carries TRBV12-5 and TRBJ2-3, with TRBD2 matching over 9 bases. The V segment lost 6 bases and the J segment 3 bases; nucleotides outside the gene matches: 4. CDR1 and CDR2 (germline): LGHNT, FRNRAP. The CDR3 has 14 residues. CDR3 amino acids: CASGLAGLTDTQYF. The CDR3 DNA follows: TGTGCTAGTGGGCTAGCGGGACTAACAGATACGCAGTATTTT. The complete variable domain, with remaining parts taken from reference TRBV12-5 and TRBJ2-3, reads DARVTQTPRHKVTEMGQEVTMRCQPILGHNTVFWYRQTMMQGLELLAYFRNRAPLDDSGMPKDRFSAEMPDATLATLKIQPSEPRDSAVYFCASGLAGLTDTQYFGPGTRLTVL.

The chain employs TRBV6-1 and TRBJ2-7; D tentatively reads TRBD1 or TRBD2 (5 bases each). Looked up from germline, CDR1 is MNHNS and CDR2 is SASEGT. V lost 3 bases and J lost 3, with 9 bases in between. This CDR3 contains 13 residues. The CDR3 DNA sequence: TGTGCCAGCAGTGACTGGGGGAACTACGAGCAGTACTTC. As protein: CASSDWGNYEQYF.

V usage is TRBV13 and J usage is TRBJ2-1; 9 bases match TRBD1. The CDR3 has 15 residues. Germline CDR1 and CDR2: PRHDT and FYEKMQ (reference sequence). With V trimmed by 5 bases and J by 12 bases, 14 bases remained unmatched. CDR3 residues: CASSASGTGIGGQFF. The CDR3 DNA is TGTGCCAGCAGCGCATCCGGGACAGGGATCGGTGGGCAGTTCTTC. The complete variable domain, with remaining parts taken from reference TRBV13 and TRBJ2-1, reads AAGVIQSPRHLIKEKRETATLKCYPIPRHDTVYWYQQGPGQDPQFLISFYEKMQSDKGSIPDRFSAQQFSDYHSELNMSSLELGDSALYFCASSASGTGIGGQFFGPGTRLTVL.

In its sample, this clonotype was seen a few times. In nucleotides, the CDR3 is TGCGCCAGCAGCCCGGACAGGGGGTTAGAGACCCAGTACTTC. Its protein is CASSPDRGLETQYF. The rearrangement uses TRBV5-1 and TRBJ2-5; 10 bases agree with TRBD1. CDR1 is SGHRS and CDR2 is YFSETQ in the germline V gene. With V trimmed by 4 bases and J by 4 bases, 4 bases remained unmatched. The CDR3 spans 14 residues.

The chain has TRBV12-3 or TRBV12-4 and TRBJ1-4; no definite D call. Trimming shortened V by 2 bases and J by 6 bases, and 10 bases separated the two germline ends. The CDR3 covers 14 residues. CDR3: CASSLLGNYEKLFF. DNA for the CDR3: TGTGCCAGCAGTTTATTGGGGAACTATGAAAAACTGTTTTTT.

The genes are TRBV7-2 and TRBJ2-1, with 8 bases fitting TRBD2. The V gene end was trimmed by 7 bases and the J gene end by 7 bases; junction bases not matched to a gene: 12. Germline CDR1 is SGHTA and CDR2 is FQGNSA. The CDR3 length is 15 residues. The CDR3 DNA sequence: TGTGCCAGCACCCGGGGGGCGGGAGGCCTAAATGAGCAGTTCTTC. Residues: CASTRGAGGLNEQFF.

The chain joins TRBV28 to TRBJ2-2, with D tentatively TRBD1 (6 bases). Germline CDR1 is MDHEN and CDR2 is SYDVKM. The CDR3 length is 14 residues. V was shortened by 4 bases and J by 4 bases, with 10 bases between the two germline ends. CDR3 loop: CASSSKGVTGELFF. The CDR3 DNA follows: TGTGCCAGCAGTTCCAAGGGGGTCACCGGGGAGCTGTTTTTT.

The chain links TRBV28 to TRBJ1-5, with a weak D call TRBD1 (5 bases). V lost 3 bases and J 1 base, leaving 10 bases between the germline ends. The CDR3 extends over 15 amino acids. CDR1 and CDR2 from the germline V gene are MDHEN and SYDVKM. The CDR3 nucleotides are TGTGCCAGCAGTTTTCAGGGAATAAGCAATCAGCCCCAGCATTTT. Translation gives CASSFQGISNQPQHF.

The chain recombines TRBV4-1 with TRBJ2-7; a possible D gene is TRBD1 (6 bases). The CDR3 spans 15 residues. V dropped 4 bases and J dropped 4 bases, with 17 bases sitting between them. Germline assignment: CDR1 MGHRA and CDR2 YSYEKL. The CDR3 region has the DNA TGCGCCAGCAGCCCCGGACAGTCGGCCGAATACGAGCAGTACTTC. This codes for CASSPGQSAEYEQYF.

This clonotype was seen a few times. The chain combines TRBV7-9 with TRBJ2-7; no clear D. This CDR3 is 17 amino acids long. Germline lookup yields CDR1 SEHNR and CDR2 FQNEAQ (reference sequence). Trimming took 4 bases from V and 0 from J, leaving 19 bases between them. In nucleotides, the CDR3 is TGTGCCAGCAGCTCGCCCCCTGGTGGGGTAGACTCCTACGAGCAGTACTTC. It codes for CASSSPPGGVDSYEQYF.

The rearrangement uses TRBV2 and TRBJ2-2, with D tentatively TRBD1 (7 bases). With 7 bases removed from V and 4 bases from J, the gap between germline ends came to 10 bases. Looked up from germline, CDR1 is SNHLY and CDR2 is FYNNEI. The CDR3 totals 13 residues. CDR3 amino acids: CASTGGSTGELFF. For the CDR3, the DNA is TGTGCCAGCACAGGGGGGAGCACCGGGGAGCTGTTTTTT. The variable domain in full, completed from reference TRBV2 and TRBJ2-2, reads EPEVTQTPSHQVTQMGQEVILRCVPISNHLYFYWYRQILGQKVEFLVSFYNNEISEKSEIFDDQFSVERPDGSNFTLKIRSTKLEDSAMYFCASTGGSTGELFFGEGSRLTVL.

This chain joins TRBV20-1 and TRBJ2-7; perhaps TRBD1 as D (6 bases). From germline, CDR1 is DFQATT and CDR2 SNEGSKA (reference sequence). CDR3 length: 14 amino acids. Trimming pared 3 bases from V and 3 bases from J, leaving 15 bases between. The CDR3 loop reads CSASEPGQSYEQYF. The CDR3 coding sequence is TGCAGTGCTAGCGAACCAGGACAGAGCTACGAGCAGTACTTC.

The chain carries TRBV10-3 and TRBJ1-5; no definite D call. V was clipped by 3 bases and J by 3 bases, with 9 bases between them. Germline V gives CDR1 ENHRY, CDR2 SYGVKD. This CDR3 is built from 14 residues. The CDR3 DNA reads as TGTGCCATCAGTGAAGGTTTTGACAATCAGCCCCAGCATTTT. Translation gives CAISEGFDNQPQHF.

This clonotype was picked up a small number of times. The chain recombines TRBV6-5 with TRBJ1-1, with TRBD1 matching over 7 bases. Germline-derived CDR1 and CDR2 are MNHEY and SVGAGI. V trimming: 2 bases; J trimming: 1 base; junction bases outside the gene matches: 4. This CDR3 is built from 15 residues. The CDR3, as DNA: TGTGCCAGCAGTTACCCCGGGACAGAGAACACTGAAGCTTTCTTT. Its translation: CASSYPGTENTEAFF.

This clonotype was detected only once. The rearrangement links TRBV9 to TRBJ2-7; 10 bases match TRBD1. The CDR3 length is 15 residues. J gave up 2 bases and V 6 bases, and 8 bases lay outside the gene matches. Germline V gene sequence: CDR1 SGDLS, CDR2 YYNGEE. In DNA, the CDR3 is TGTGCCAGCAATTCCGGGACAGGGGATGCCTACGAGCAGTACTTC. It codes for CASNSGTGDAYEQYF.

The chain couples TRBV6-1 to TRBJ1-1; D call uncertain. This CDR3 region has 11 residues. The V end lost 10 bases, the J end lost 1 base, and 7 bases lay between the germline ends. Per germline, CDR1 MNHNS and CDR2 SASEGT. CDR3 bases: TGTGCCACTCTCGAGAACACTGAAGCTTTCTTT. Translated: CATLENTEAFF.